A selection of T cell receptor beta chains follows, all from one sample in a study of T cells in Graves' hyperthyroidism and ophthalmopathy. One entry per CDR3 protein, called by TCRdb with MiXCR from the multiplex PCR reads. The table shows 350,000 to 400,000 distinct CDR3 sequences, with under 20% occurring only once. Sequencing was performed on blood. These receptors came from a woman between 18 and 29 years old with Graves' hyperthyroidism. Each CDR3 is given with its conserved first and last residue. Each record gives: J gene, clone size, D gene, V gene, CDR3 protein, CDR3 DNA. A D gene is named only where the DNA matches it firmly. Clone size is stated in some rows and not others, as once, few, many or a class when expanded.

>TRBJ1-1|NA|NA|TRBV4-2
CASSDPGRGKAFF
TGTGCCAGCAGCGACCCGGGGCGCGGGAAGGCTTTCTTT
>TRBJ1-1|many|NA|TRBV25-1
CASSGSGVAFF
TGTGCCAGCAGTGGGTCAGGCGTTGCTTTCTTT
>TRBJ2-2|many|TRBD1|TRBV19
CASSIWTGGTGELFF
TGTGCCAGTAGTATATGGACAGGGGGTACCGGGGAGCTGTTTTTT
>TRBJ1-2|many|NA|TRBV6-5
CASSYSNRDGYTF
TGTGCCAGCAGTTACTCGAACAGGGATGGCTACACCTTC
>TRBJ1-2|NA|NA|TRBV6-5
CASSYEGAVADGYTF
TGTGCCAGCAGTTACGAAGGGGCCGTTGCGGATGGCTACACCTTC
>TRBJ2-4|NA|TRBD1|TRBV7-8
CASSLPYRGLAKNIQYF
TGTGCCAGCAGCTTACCGTACAGGGGGCTAGCCAAAAACATTCAGTACTTC
>TRBJ2-7|many|TRBD1|TRBV10-2
CASSVRQGDYEQYF
TGCGCCAGCAGTGTCCGACAGGGGGACTACGAGCAGTACTTC
>TRBJ1-1|NA|NA|TRBV5-4
CASSDREANTEAFF
TGTGCCAGCAGCGACCGGGAGGCCAACACTGAAGCTTTCTTT
>TRBJ1-2|many|NA|TRBV12-3/TRBV12-4
CASRRQWGYGYTF
TGTGCCAGCAGGAGACAGTGGGGCTATGGCTACACCTTC
>TRBJ1-6|many|NA|TRBV20-1
CSARDRLSYNSPLHF
TGCAGTGCTAGAGACAGGCTCTCCTATAATTCACCCCTCCACTTT
>TRBJ1-1|many|NA|TRBV5-6
CASTTWGFTEAFF
TGTGCCAGCACGACCTGGGGTTTCACTGAAGCTTTCTTT
>TRBJ1-1|many|NA|TRBV12-3/TRBV12-4
CASSQPSTGNTEAFF
TGTGCCAGCAGTCAACCCTCGACAGGGAACACTGAAGCTTTCTTT
>TRBJ1-2|few|NA|TRBV19
CASSTGPAGSSRFYGYTF
TGTGCCAGTAGTACGGGCCCCGCTGGCAGTTCGAGGTTCTATGGCTACACCTTC
>TRBJ2-7|many|TRBD2|TRBV11-2
CASSSQLAGGYEQYF
TGTGCCAGCAGCTCGCAACTAGCGGGAGGCTACGAGCAGTACTTC
>TRBJ1-2|NA|NA|TRBV3-1
CASSQYGRDYGYTF
TGTGCCAGCAGCCAATATGGTCGGGACTATGGCTACACCTTC
>TRBJ1-1|NA|TRBD1|TRBV11-2
CASGYRGDGAFF
TGTGCCAGCGGATACAGGGGCGACGGGGCTTTCTTT
>TRBJ2-2|few|NA|TRBV11-1
CASSPRDSANTGELFF
TGTGCCAGCAGCCCTCGGGACTCGGCGAACACCGGGGAGCTGTTTTTT
>TRBJ1-2|many|TRBD1|TRBV2
CASRGQGAAGYTF
TGTGCCAGCAGGGGACAGGGGGCCGCTGGCTACACCTTC
>TRBJ2-7|many|TRBD1|TRBV3-1
CASSQAGQASYEQYF
TGTGCCAGCAGCCAAGCGGGACAGGCCTCCTACGAGCAGTACTTC
>TRBJ1-2|many|NA|TRBV4-1
CASSPTLPGRYGYTF
TGCGCCAGCAGCCCGACCTTGCCAGGACGGTATGGCTACACCTTC
>TRBJ1-1|many|NA|TRBV20-1
CSARGGRDTEAFF
TGCAGTGCTAGAGGGGGGCGCGACACTGAAGCTTTCTTT
>TRBJ1-1|many|NA|TRBV7-2
CASSLGGSQNTEAFF
TGTGCCAGCAGCTTAGGGGGATCCCAGAACACTGAAGCTTTCTTT
>TRBJ1-6|NA|NA|TRBV2
CASKERSYNSPLHF
TGTGCCAGCAAAGAGCGCTCCTATAATTCACCCCTCCACTTT
>TRBJ2-3|many|TRBD2|TRBV10-3
CAIRSGLAGSTDTQYF
TGTGCCATCAGGTCGGGACTAGCGGGCAGCACAGATACGCAGTATTTT
>TRBJ2-7|NA|TRBD1|TRBV16
CASSPTGGRSEQYF
TGTGCCAGCAGCCCGACAGGGGGACGATCCGAGCAGTACTTC
>TRBJ2-5|many|NA|TRBV7-9
CASSRIGNRVGTQYF
TGTGCCAGCAGCCGCATCGGAAACAGGGTTGGGACCCAGTACTTC
>TRBJ1-5|many|NA|TRBV27
CASSLECQPQHF
TGTGCCAGCAGTCTAGAGTGTCAGCCCCAGCATTTT
>TRBJ2-2|many|NA|TRBV18
CASSPGDGLFF
TGTGCCAGCTCACCGGGGGATGGGCTGTTTTTT
>TRBJ1-1|many|NA|TRBV12-3/TRBV12-4
CASSLAGAFF
TGTGCCAGCAGTTTGGCAGGGGCTTTCTTT
>TRBJ2-5|many|TRBD2|TRBV30
CAWGGGGGATQYF
TGTGCCTGGGGAGGCGGCGGGGGGGCGACCCAGTACTTC
>TRBJ1-2|many|NA|TRBV20-1
CSAREGNYGYTF
TGCAGTGCCAGGGAGGGGAACTATGGCTACACCTTC
>TRBJ2-7|many|TRBD2|TRBV13
CASSSLGSGGSYEQYF
TGTGCCAGCAGCTCCCTGGGGAGCGGGGGAAGCTACGAGCAGTACTTC
>TRBJ2-1|few|TRBD2|TRBV7-8
CASSLAGAGGYNEQFF
TGTGCCAGCAGCTTAGCCGGGGCGGGGGGGTACAATGAGCAGTTCTTC
>TRBJ1-5|many|NA|TRBV20-1
CSARPEGEPQHF
TGCAGTGCTAGACCCGAGGGGGAGCCCCAGCATTTT
>TRBJ1-2|many|NA|TRBV6-1
CAIGHGRGGYTF
TGTGCCATCGGACATGGGAGGGGTGGCTACACCTTC
>TRBJ2-5|many|TRBD2|TRBV4-1
CASSQGFLAGQETQYF
TGCGCCAGCAGCCAAGGGTTCCTAGCGGGGCAAGAGACCCAGTACTTC
>TRBJ2-2|many|TRBD1|TRBV7-8
CASSLRTGNGAGELFF
TGTGCCAGCAGCTTGCGGACAGGGAATGGGGCCGGGGAGCTGTTTTTT
>TRBJ1-2|many|NA|TRBV6-5
CASSYLGGNYGYTF
TGTGCCAGCAGTTACCTGGGAGGGAACTATGGCTACACCTTC
>TRBJ1-1|many|NA|TRBV14
CASSQELKQLNTEAFF
TGTGCCAGCAGCCAAGAACTTAAGCAGCTGAACACTGAAGCTTTCTTT
>TRBJ2-5|many|TRBD2|TRBV12-5
CASGPGTSGQETQYF
TGTGCTAGTGGTCCCGGGACTAGCGGCCAAGAGACCCAGTACTTC
>TRBJ1-3|few|TRBD1|TRBV20-1
CSAREGTASGNTIYF
TGCAGTGCTCGTGAGGGGACAGCCTCTGGAAACACCATATATTTT
>TRBJ2-5|few|TRBD2|TRBV11-2
CASSFKTSGTNRETQYF
TGTGCCAGCAGCTTTAAGACTAGCGGGACTAATCGGGAGACCCAGTACTTC
>TRBJ2-5|few|TRBD2|TRBV3-1
CASSQAAKLGLAGPRETQYF
TGTGCCAGCAGCCAAGCCGCGAAGCTGGGACTAGCGGGACCTAGAGAGACCCAGTACTTC
>TRBJ1-1|many|NA|TRBV20-1
CSADRFGEAFF
TGCAGTGCCGACAGGTTTGGAGAAGCTTTCTTT
>TRBJ2-5|many|NA|TRBV28
CASSQGGGQQETQYF
TGTGCCAGCAGCCAAGGAGGGGGACAGCAAGAGACCCAGTACTTC
>TRBJ2-5|few|NA|TRBV29-1
CSVEGGWGQETQYF
TGCAGCGTTGAGGGTGGCTGGGGCCAAGAGACCCAGTACTTC
>TRBJ2-5|NA|NA|TRBV10-3
CAISESRGQETQYF
TGTGCCATCAGTGAGTCCCGGGGCCAAGAGACCCAGTACTTC
>TRBJ1-5|NA|NA|TRBV6-1
CASSQEVGNQPQHF
TGTGCCAGCTCACAGGAGGTCGGCAATCAGCCCCAGCATTTT